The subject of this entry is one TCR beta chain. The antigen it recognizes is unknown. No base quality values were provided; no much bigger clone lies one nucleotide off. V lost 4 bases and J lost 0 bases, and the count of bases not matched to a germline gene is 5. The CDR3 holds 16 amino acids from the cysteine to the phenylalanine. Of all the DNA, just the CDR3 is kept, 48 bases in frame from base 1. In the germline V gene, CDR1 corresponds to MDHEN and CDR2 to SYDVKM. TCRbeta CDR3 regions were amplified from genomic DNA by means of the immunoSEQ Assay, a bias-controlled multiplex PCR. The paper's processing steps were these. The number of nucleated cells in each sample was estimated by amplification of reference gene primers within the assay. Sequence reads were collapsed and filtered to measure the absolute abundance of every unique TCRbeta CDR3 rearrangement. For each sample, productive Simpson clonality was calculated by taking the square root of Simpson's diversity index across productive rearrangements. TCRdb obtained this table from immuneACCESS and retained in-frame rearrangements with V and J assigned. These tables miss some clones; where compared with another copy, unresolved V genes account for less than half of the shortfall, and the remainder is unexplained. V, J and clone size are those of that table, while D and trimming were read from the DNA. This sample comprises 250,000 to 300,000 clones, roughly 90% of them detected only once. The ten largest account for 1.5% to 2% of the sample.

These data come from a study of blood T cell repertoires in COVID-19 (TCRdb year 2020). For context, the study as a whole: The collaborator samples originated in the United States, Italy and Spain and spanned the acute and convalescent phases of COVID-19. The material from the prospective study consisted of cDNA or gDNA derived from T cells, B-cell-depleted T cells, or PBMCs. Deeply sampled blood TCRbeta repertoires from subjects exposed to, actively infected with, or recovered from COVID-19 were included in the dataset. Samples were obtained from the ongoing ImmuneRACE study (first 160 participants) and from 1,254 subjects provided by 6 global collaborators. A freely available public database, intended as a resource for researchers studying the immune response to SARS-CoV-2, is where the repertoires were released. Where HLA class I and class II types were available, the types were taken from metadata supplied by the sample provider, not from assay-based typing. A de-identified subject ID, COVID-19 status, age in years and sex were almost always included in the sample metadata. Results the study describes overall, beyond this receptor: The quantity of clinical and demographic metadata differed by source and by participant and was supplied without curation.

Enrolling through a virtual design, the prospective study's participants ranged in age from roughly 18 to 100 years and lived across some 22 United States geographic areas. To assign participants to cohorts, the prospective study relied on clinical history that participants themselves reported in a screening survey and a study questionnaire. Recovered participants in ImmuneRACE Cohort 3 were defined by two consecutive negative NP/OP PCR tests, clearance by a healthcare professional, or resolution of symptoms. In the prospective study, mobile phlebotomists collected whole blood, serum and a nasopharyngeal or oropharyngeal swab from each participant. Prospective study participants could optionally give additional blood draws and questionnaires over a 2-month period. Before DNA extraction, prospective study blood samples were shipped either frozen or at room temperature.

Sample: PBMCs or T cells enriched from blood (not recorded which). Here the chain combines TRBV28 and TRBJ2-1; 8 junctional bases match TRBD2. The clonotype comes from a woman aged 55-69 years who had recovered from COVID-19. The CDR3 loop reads CASSSPSGSSYNEQFF. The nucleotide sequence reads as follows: TGTGCCAGCAGTTCCCCGAGCGGGAGCTCCTACAATGAGCAGTTCTTC.